This TCR beta chain came from a study of blood T cells in healthy people across ages. This CDR3 has 16 residues. Looked up from germline, CDR1 is SQVTM and CDR2 is ANQGSEA. Unmatched junction bases numbered 6, after V lost 5 bases and J lost 0 bases. This clonotype turned up a few times. For the second PCR, which ran for 7 to 11 cycles, a sample-barcoded 5' primer and a J-beta primer mix were used. TCRdb re-called the 5' RACE reads through MiXCR, storing one row per CDR3 protein. The repertoire holds hundreds of thousands of distinct CDR3 sequences, with just over 55% as singletons. The rearrangement joins TRBV29-1 to TRBJ2-3, with 12 nucleotides matching TRBD2. The TCR sequence derives from a man aged 35 to 55 in good health. The sample was blood. CDR3 sequence reads: CSVRGLAGGSTDTQYF. CDR3 coding DNA: TGCAGCGTTAGGGGGCTAGCGGGAGGGAGCACAGATACGCAGTATTTT.